This T cell receptor beta chain derives from a study of blood T cell repertoires in COVID-19. About the research overall: The study drew acute and convalescent COVID-19 samples from the United States, Italy and Spain. Nucleic acid was either cDNA or gDNA, and it came from T cells, B-cell-depleted T cells, or PBMCs.

Trimming stripped 5 bases from V and 4 bases from J, with 11 bases between. CDR1 and CDR2 from the germline V gene are SGHNT and YENEEA. The CDR3 covers 13 residues. In the original analysis: The authors estimated nucleated cell counts from reference gene primer amplification. TCRdb keeps only in-frame clones here, not all; method: immunoSEQ multiplex PCR. V, J and clone size are taken as reported in that table, and D and trimming were inferred from the DNA itself. The sample contains over 20,000 clones, roughly 90% of which appear only once. This TCR derives from a human donor in a cohort sampled during active COVID-19. V usage is TRBV11-3 and J usage is TRBJ1-1, with a tentative D call TRBD1 (6 bases). Sequencing input: peripheral blood. The CDR3 bases are TGTGCCAGCAGCCCCGACAGGAGCACTGAAGCTTTCTTT. Its translation is CASSPDRSTEAFF.